This section outlines one T cell receptor beta chain sequence together with its context. Germline V gene data show CDR1 as LNHDA and CDR2 as SQIVND (reference sequence). Trimming pared 7 bases from V and 3 bases from J, leaving 22 bases between. This CDR3 is built from 17 residues. This sample is drawn from a study of cytomegalovirus exposure and HLA in healthy donors. The study ran its PCR with 60 Vbeta and 13 Jbeta primers. As originally analysed: In a later analysis, the count reached about 80 million unique TCR beta chains, with 9 million to 11 million shared. Assay: immunoSEQ multiplex PCR; the TCRdb copy retains only in-frame clones and omits some. V, J and clone size are those of that table, while D and trimming were read from the DNA. The sample lists 130,000 to 150,000 clones; about 82% were seen once.

The receptor comes from a woman in her thirties or forties in good health and CMV-seropositive. The rearrangement joins TRBV19 to TRBJ1-3; D remains ambiguous. The sample consisted of PBMCs. CDR3: CASTLLASGLIGNTIYF. In DNA, the CDR3 is TGTGCCAGTACCTTACTCGCCTCCGGGTTAATTGGAAACACCATATATTTT. The variable domain in full, completed from reference TRBV19 and TRBJ1-3, reads DGGITQSPKYLFRKEGQNVTLSCEQNLNHDAMYWYRQDPGQGLRLIYYSQIVNDFQKGDIAEGYSVSREKKESFPLTVTSAQKNPTAFYLCASTLLASGLIGNTIYFGEGSWLTVV.